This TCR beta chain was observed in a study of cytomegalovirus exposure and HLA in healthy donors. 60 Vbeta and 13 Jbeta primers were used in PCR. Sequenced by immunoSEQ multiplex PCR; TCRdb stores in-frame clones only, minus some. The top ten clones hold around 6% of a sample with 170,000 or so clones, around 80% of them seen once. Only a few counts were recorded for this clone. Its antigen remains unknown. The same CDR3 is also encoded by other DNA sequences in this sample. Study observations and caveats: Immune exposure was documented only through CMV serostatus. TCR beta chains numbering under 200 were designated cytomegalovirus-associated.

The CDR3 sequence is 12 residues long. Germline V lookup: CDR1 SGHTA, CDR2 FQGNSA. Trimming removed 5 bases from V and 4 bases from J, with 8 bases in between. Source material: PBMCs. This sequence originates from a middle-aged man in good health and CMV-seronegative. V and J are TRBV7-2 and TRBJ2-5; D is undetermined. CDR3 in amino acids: CASSRQGETQYF. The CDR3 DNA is TGTGCCAGCAGCCGACAAGGAGAGACCCAGTACTTC.